Listed here are 4 T cell receptor beta chains from one sample, sequenced in a study of blood T cells in healthy people across ages. Next came a second PCR, run for about 6 to 12 cycles, which used a sample-barcoded 5' primer along with a J-beta primer mix. TCRdb fed the 5' RACE reads into MiXCR, producing one record per CDR3 protein. The data show around 1,000,000 distinct CDR3 sequences, with approximately 26% seen just once and 0.75% held by the top ten. This same sample was also taken into another study, of T cells of mothers and their children.

Sample: blood. The origin of the receptors is a girl between 2 and 10 years old in good health.

About this clonotype itself: Given the absence of the conserved phenylalanine or tryptophan at the CDR3 end, a read error is likely. The V and J genes are TRBV20-1 and TRBJ1-1; maybe TRBD1 (5 bases). Germline CDR1 DFQATT, CDR2 SNEGSKA (reference sequence). V lost 6 bases to trimming and J lost 2 bases, with 10 bases between them. The CDR3 spans 12 residues. The CDR3 DNA sequence: TGCAGTGCGTCCTGGGGCAACACTGAAGCTTTCCTT. Its translation: CSASWGNTEAFL.

This clonotype was observed a handful of times. This chain links TRBV19 with TRBJ2-7; TRBD1 matches at 9 bases. Germline CDR1 and CDR2: LNHDA and SQIVND (reference sequence). The CDR3 has 14 amino acids. Trimming took 4 bases from V and 7 from J; bases not matched to a gene: 8. The CDR3 here is CASSTTGQGREQYF. The CDR3 nucleotides are TGTGCCAGTAGTACAACCGGACAGGGGAGAGAGCAGTACTTC.

The rearrangement links TRBV5-1 to TRBJ2-5, with D perhaps matching TRBD2 (6 bases). The DNA end is a closer match to TRBJ2-7, so the J assignment may be wrong. The CDR3 runs 14 residues. The germline gives CDR1 SGHRS, CDR2 YFSETQ. CDR3 bases: TGCGCCAGCAGCTTCGGGAGCCCGACCTACGAGCAGTACTTC. Translation: CASSFGSPTYEQYF.

This clonotype occurred a few times. The chain is built from TRBV10-3 and TRBJ1-4, with unresolved D. The V end was cut by 3 bases, the J end by 2 bases, with 10 bases between. CDR1 is ENHRY and CDR2 is SYGVKD in the germline V gene. The CDR3 totals 15 residues. CDR3 coding DNA: TGTGCCATCAGTGACCCTTCGCAGACTAATGAAAAACTGTTTTTT. This codes for CAISDPSQTNEKLFF.